A single sample is the source of the 14 T cell receptor beta chains below, sequenced in a study of shared clonotypes between healthy human individuals. Method: immunoSEQ multiplex PCR; TCRdb's copy keeps in-frame clones and lacks some. The sample has 1.4 million to 1.5 million clones, around 95% seen once. Specimen: naive CD4+ T cells sorted from blood. Subset described: CD45RA+ positively selected. The receptor set was obtained from a man under 40 in good health.

This clone was observed a few times. The genes are TRBV7-9 and TRBJ2-7, with 8 bases aligning to TRBD1. The trim removed 5 bases at V and 6 bases at J, leaving 3 bases unmatched. This CDR3 region has 12 residues. CDR1 and CDR2 (germline): SEHNR, FQNEAQ (reference sequence). CDR3 region: CASSRTGFEQYF. DNA for the CDR3: TGTGCCAGCAGCCGGACAGGGTTCGAGCAGTACTTC.

The V gene is TRBV7-9, the J gene TRBJ2-1; TRBD1 might be the D (5 bases). Trimming left V 2 bases short and J 4 bases short, with 15 bases between. This CDR3 is 16 amino acids long. Germline CDR1 reads SEHNR; CDR2 reads FQNEAQ (reference sequence). DNA of the CDR3: TGTGCCAGCAGCTTACAGGGTGTTACGTCGTACAATGAGCAGTTCTTC. Protein product: CASSLQGVTSYNEQFF.

The chain couples TRBV29-1 to TRBJ2-1; D is possibly TRBD2 (6 bases). V lost 7 bases to trimming and J lost 0 bases, with 19 bases between them. This CDR3 is 16 amino acids long. Germline V gene sequence: CDR1 SQVTM, CDR2 ANQGSEA. CDR3 bases: TGCAGCGCGGGGCCCCTGCGGGGTAGCTCCTACAATGAGCAGTTCTTC. This translates into CSAGPLRGSSYNEQFF.

The V and J genes are TRBV18 and TRBJ2-6, with D hard to call. CDR3 length: 18 amino acids. Trimming took 1 base from V and 0 from J, leaving 13 bases between them. Germline-derived CDR1 and CDR2 are KGHSH and LQKENI. CDR3 residues: CASSPRVQGNSGANVLTF. Written as DNA, the CDR3 is TGTGCCAGCTCACCACGCGTCCAAGGGAACTCTGGGGCCAACGTCCTGACTTTC.

The rearrangement joins TRBV4-2 to TRBJ2-1; possibly TRBD1 or TRBD2 for D (6 bases each). The germline gives CDR1 LGHNA, CDR2 YNFKEQ. The V gene lost 4 bases and the J gene lost 0 bases, with 13 bases spanning the gap. This CDR3 is 16 amino acids long. The CDR3 sequence: CASSPGDGSSYNEQFF. DNA of the CDR3: TGTGCCAGCAGCCCAGGGGACGGGAGCTCCTACAATGAGCAGTTCTTC.

The chain employs TRBV10-2 and TRBJ2-7; 10 bases are shared with TRBD2. V lost 6 bases and J lost 3; bases outside the gene matches: 8. Per germline, CDR1 WSHSY and CDR2 SAAADI. The CDR3 totals 15 residues. In DNA, the CDR3 is TGCGCCAGCAGGACCACTAGCGGGAACTTCTACGAGCAGTACTTC. It codes for CASRTTSGNFYEQYF.

V and J are TRBV5-6 and TRBJ2-3; D may be TRBD2 (6 bases). Germline lookup yields CDR1 SGHDT and CDR2 YYEEEE. V was pared by 4 bases and J by 0 bases, with 15 bases between. The CDR3 runs 16 residues. CDR3 DNA sequence: TGTGCCAGCAGCCAAGGGACTGCACCTAGCACAGATACGCAGTATTTT. Its translation: CASSQGTAPSTDTQYF.

Remarks on this clone: Relative to the germline gene, one junction end is altered; a read error may explain this. The V call is TRBV10-3, the J call TRBJ1-2; no clear D gene. In germline, CDR1 is ENHRY, CDR2 SYGVKD. CDR3 length: 12 amino acids. The DNA of the CDR3 is TGTGCCATCAGCGAGTCGTCGAGGGGCTACACCTTC. Amino acids: CAISESSRGYTF.

The chain couples TRBV7-9 to TRBJ2-5, with D perhaps matching TRBD1 or TRBD2 (5 bases each). The CDR3 loop spans 15 amino acids. Germline loops: CDR1 SEHNR, CDR2 FQNEAQ (reference sequence). Trimming took off 6 bases at V and 2 bases at J, with 16 bases between the two ends. In DNA form, the CDR3 reads TGTGCCAGCAGGGGGTTAACGGGACCTCAAGAGACCCAGTACTTC. Translating gives CASRGLTGPQETQYF.

V gene TRBV9 combines with J gene TRBJ2-7, with D tentatively TRBD2 (6 bases). Germline lookup yields CDR1 SGDLS and CDR2 YYNGEE. The CDR3 is 14 residues long. V lost 0 bases and J 6 bases, leaving 13 bases between the germline ends. The CDR3 here is CASSVAPGVSEQYF. The CDR3 region has the DNA TGTGCCAGCAGCGTAGCCCCGGGGGTGAGCGAGCAGTACTTC.

This chain uses TRBV4-2 with TRBJ1-1; tentative D call: TRBD1 (5 bases). CDR1 is LGHNA and CDR2 is YNFKEQ in the germline V gene. Trimming removed 3 bases from V and 11 bases from J, with 22 bases in between. The length of the CDR3 is 15 residues. The CDR3, as DNA: TGTGCCAGCAGCCACGAACTCACGGAGAGGGGTTACGCTTTCTTT. Its protein is CASSHELTERGYAFF.

As to this clone: Other DNA sequences within the sample encode an identical CDR3. The chain has TRBV28 and TRBJ2-1, with TRBD2 identical over 8 bases. V shed 7 bases and J 0 bases; nucleotides not matched to a gene: 2. This CDR3 region has 14 residues. Germline-derived CDR1 and CDR2 are MDHEN and SYDVKM. Here the CDR3 reads CASNGGGSYNEQFF. CDR3 sequence (DNA): TGTGCCAGCAACGGGGGGGGCTCCTACAATGAGCAGTTCTTC.

The rearrangement uses TRBV6-1 and TRBJ2-4; perhaps TRBD1 as D (5 bases). Germline V gene data show CDR1 as MNHNS and CDR2 as SASEGT. The CDR3 length is 16 residues. The ends were cut back, 3 bases at V and 0 bases at J, with 12 bases in the middle. Here the CDR3 DNA reads TGTGCCAGCAGTGAGAACAGGTTTCTAGCCAAAAACATTCAGTACTTC. Translating it yields CASSENRFLAKNIQYF.

This chain joins TRBV7-8 and TRBJ1-4; possible D gene TRBD1, 5 bases. The length of the CDR3 is 15 residues. Germline loops: CDR1 SGHVS, CDR2 FQNEAQ. V was shortened by 2 bases and J by 5 bases, with 12 bases between the two germline ends. CDR3 DNA sequence: TGTGCCAGCAGCTTATCCCGACAGCTAAATGAAAAACTGTTTTTT. It codes for CASSLSRQLNEKLFF.